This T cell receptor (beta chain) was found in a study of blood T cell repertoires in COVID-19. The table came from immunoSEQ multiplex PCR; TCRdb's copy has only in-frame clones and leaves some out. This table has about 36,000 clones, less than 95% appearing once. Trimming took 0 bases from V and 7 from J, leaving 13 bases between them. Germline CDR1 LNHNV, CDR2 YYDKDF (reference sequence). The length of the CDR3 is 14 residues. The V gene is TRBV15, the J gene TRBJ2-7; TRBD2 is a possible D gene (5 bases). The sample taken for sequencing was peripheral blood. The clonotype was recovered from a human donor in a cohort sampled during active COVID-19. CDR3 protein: CATSRDRGVGEQYF. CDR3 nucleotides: TGTGCCACCAGCAGAGATCGGGGAGTCGGGGAGCAGTACTTC.